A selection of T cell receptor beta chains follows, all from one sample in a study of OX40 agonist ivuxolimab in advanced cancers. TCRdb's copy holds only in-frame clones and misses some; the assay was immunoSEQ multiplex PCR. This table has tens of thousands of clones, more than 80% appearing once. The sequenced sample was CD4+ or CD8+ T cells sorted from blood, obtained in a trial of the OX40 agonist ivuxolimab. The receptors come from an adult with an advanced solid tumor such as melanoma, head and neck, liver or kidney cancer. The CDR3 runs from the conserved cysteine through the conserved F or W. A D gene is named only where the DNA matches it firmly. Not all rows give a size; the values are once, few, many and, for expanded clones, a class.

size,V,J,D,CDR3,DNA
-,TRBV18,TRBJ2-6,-,CASSPQLLKTGANVLTF,TGTGCCAGCTCACCCCAATTGTTAAAAACAGGGGCCAACGTCCTGACTTTC
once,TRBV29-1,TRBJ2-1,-,CSVELFVGVSYNEQFF,TGCAGCGTTGAACTTTTTGTGGGAGTCTCCTACAATGAGCAGTTCTTC
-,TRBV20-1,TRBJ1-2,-,CSANYNYGYTF,TGCAGTGCTAACTATAACTATGGCTACACCTTC
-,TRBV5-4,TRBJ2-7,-,CASSATSLGSYEQYF,TGTGCCAGCAGCGCGACTAGTCTTGGCTCCTACGAGCAGTACTTC
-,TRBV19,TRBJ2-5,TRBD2,CASSIVRPSGKETQYF,TGTGCCAGTAGTATTGTTCGGCCTAGCGGGAAAGAGACCCAGTACTTC
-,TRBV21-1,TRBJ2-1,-,CASSNLDYSEQFF,TGTGCCAGCAGCAACCTAGACTACTCTGAGCAGTTCTTC
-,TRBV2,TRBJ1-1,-,CATEAETNTEAFF,TGTGCCACGGAGGCAGAGACGAACACTGAAGCTTTCTTT
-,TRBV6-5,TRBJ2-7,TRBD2,CASSSNSGSLGEQYF,TGTGCCAGCAGTTCCAATAGCGGGAGTTTGGGAGAGCAGTACTTC
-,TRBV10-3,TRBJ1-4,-,CAISTPGGDEKLFF,TGTGCCATCAGCACCCCGGGGGGCGACGAAAAACTGTTTTTT
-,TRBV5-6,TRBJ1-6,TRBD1,CASSLWDREAYNSPLHF,TGTGCCAGCAGCTTGTGGGACAGGGAGGCCTATAATTCACCCCTCCACTTT
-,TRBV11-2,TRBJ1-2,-,CASSLDRQGRGYTF,TGTGCCAGCAGCTTAGATCGGCAGGGTCGAGGCTACACCTTC
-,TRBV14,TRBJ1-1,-,CASSRLTGITEAFF,TGTGCCAGCAGCCGCCTCACTGGGATCACTGAAGCTTTCTTT
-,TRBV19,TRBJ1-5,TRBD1,CASSGTGGFQPQHF,TGTGCCAGTTCCGGGACAGGGGGCTTTCAGCCCCAGCATTTT
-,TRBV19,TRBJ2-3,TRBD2,CASTPGPQAGADTQYF,TGTGCCAGTACCCCGGGACCCCAGGCGGGAGCAGATACGCAGTATTTT
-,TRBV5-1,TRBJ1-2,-,CASSLLQDNYGYTF,TGCGCCAGCAGCTTGTTACAGGACAACTATGGCTACACCTTC
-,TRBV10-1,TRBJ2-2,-,CASSAGANTGELFF,TGCGCCAGCAGTGCGGGGGCGAACACCGGGGAGCTGTTTTTT
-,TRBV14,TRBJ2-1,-,CASSQDRRAFYNEQFF,TGTGCCAGCAGCCAAGATCGAAGGGCGTTCTACAATGAGCAGTTCTTC
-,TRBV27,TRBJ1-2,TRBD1,CASSSIGQANGYTF,TGTGCCAGCAGTTCCATAGGACAGGCCAATGGCTACACCTTC
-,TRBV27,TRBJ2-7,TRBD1,CASRDRGRVSSEQYF,TGTGCCAGCAGGGACAGGGGGCGCGTGAGTTCCGAGCAGTACTTC
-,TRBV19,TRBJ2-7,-,CASSIPPYEQYF,TGTGCCAGTAGTATCCCCCCCTACGAGCAGTACTTC
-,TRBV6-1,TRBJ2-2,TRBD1,CASSTDREAGELFF,TGTGCCAGCAGCACGGACAGGGAGGCCGGGGAGCTGTTTTTT
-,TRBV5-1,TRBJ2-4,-,CASSLDGENIQYF,TGCGCCAGCAGCTTGGACGGGGAGAACATTCAGTACTTC
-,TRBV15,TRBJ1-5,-,CATSRDRGGSNQPQHF,TGTGCCACCAGCAGAGATCGGGGAGGTAGCAATCAGCCCCAGCATTTT
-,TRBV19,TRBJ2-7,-,CASSIGLSGYEQYF,TGTGCCAGTAGTATTGGATTAAGTGGCTACGAGCAGTACTTC
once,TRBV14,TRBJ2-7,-,CASSQDWGQGSYEQHF,-
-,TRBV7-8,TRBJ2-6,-,CASSFQRPGANVLTF,TGTGCCAGCAGCTTTCAGAGGCCTGGGGCCAACGTCCTGACTTTC
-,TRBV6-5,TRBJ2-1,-,CASSSSGMIGNEQFF,TGTGCCAGCAGTTCTTCAGGGATGATAGGCAATGAGCAGTTCTTC
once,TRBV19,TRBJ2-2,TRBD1,CASSTGQGAKNTGELFF,TGTGCCAGTAGTACGGGACAGGGGGCGAAGAACACCGGGGAGCTGTTTTTT
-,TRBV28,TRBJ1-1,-,CASSLSLTGQHEAFF,TGTGCCAGCAGTTTATCTTTAACAGGTCAACATGAAGCTTTCTTT
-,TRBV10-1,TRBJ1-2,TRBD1,CASSSQGAGGYTF,TGCGCCAGCAGTTCACAGGGGGCTGGAGGCTACACCTTC
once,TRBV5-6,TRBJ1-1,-,CASSFGLNTEAFF,TGTGCCAGCAGCTTTGGGTTGAACACTGAAGCTTTCTTT
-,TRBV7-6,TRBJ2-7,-,CASSLNVEPSYEQYF,TGTGCCAGCAGCTTAAATGTGGAGCCCTCCTACGAGCAGTACTTC
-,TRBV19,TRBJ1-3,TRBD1,CASSGRGLGNTIYF,TGTGCCAGTAGTGGCAGGGGGCTTGGAAACACCATATATTTT
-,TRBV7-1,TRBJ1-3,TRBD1,CASSLVWTGSGNTIYF,TGTGCCAGCAGCTTAGTTTGGACAGGGTCTGGAAACACCATATATTTT
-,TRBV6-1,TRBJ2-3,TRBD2,CASSEALAGRSTDTQYF,TGTGCCAGCAGTGAAGCCCTAGCGGGGAGAAGCACAGATACGCAGTATTTT
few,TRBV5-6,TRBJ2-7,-,CASSSPDPGVKYF,TGTGCCAGCAGCTCACCCGACCCAGGGGTTAAGTACTTC
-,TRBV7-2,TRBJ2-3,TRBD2,CASSWGGSDKRDTQYF,TGTGCCAGCAGCTGGGGAGGGAGCGATAAAAGAGATACGCAGTATTTT
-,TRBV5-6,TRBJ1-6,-,CASSLIAQNSPLHF,TGTGCCAGCAGCTTGATAGCTCAAAATTCACCCCTCCACTTT
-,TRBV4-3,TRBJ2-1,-,CASSQSTGSYNEQFF,TGCGCCAGCAGCCAATCAACAGGCTCCTACAATGAGCAGTTCTTC
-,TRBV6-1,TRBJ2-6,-,CASSEGAEKSGANVLTF,TGTGCCAGCAGTGAAGGGGCAGAAAAGTCTGGGGCCAACGTCCTGACTTTC
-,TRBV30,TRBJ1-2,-,CAWSVGIVGYTF,TGTGCCTGGAGTGTTGGGATCGTAGGCTACACCTTC
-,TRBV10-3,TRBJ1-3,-,CAISEESGNTIYF,TGTGCCATCAGTGAGGAGTCTGGAAACACCATATATTTT
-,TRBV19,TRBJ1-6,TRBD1,CASRKDRGRDSPLHF,TGTGCCAGTAGAAAGGACAGGGGGAGAGATTCACCCCTCCACTTT
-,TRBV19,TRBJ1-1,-,CASSILGIDTEAFF,TGTGCCAGTAGTATCCTGGGGATTGACACTGAAGCTTTCTTT